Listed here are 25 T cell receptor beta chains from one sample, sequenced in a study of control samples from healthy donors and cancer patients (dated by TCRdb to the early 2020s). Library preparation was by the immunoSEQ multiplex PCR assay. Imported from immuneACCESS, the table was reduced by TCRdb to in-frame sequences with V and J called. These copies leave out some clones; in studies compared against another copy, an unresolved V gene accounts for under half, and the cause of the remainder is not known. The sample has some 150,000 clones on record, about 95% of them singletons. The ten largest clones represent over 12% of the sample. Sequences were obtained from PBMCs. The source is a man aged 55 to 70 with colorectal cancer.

This CDR3 reads CASSLSVGDDSYEQYF. DNA for the CDR3: TGTGCCAGCAGTTTATCGGTCGGGGACGACTCCTACGAGCAGTACTTC. The chain recombines TRBV27 with TRBJ2-7, with D perhaps TRBD1 or TRBD2 (5 bases each). In germline, CDR1 is MNHEY, CDR2 SMNVEV (reference sequence). The length of the CDR3 is 16 residues. The V and J ends lost 0 bases and 0 bases respectively, with 12 bases between them.

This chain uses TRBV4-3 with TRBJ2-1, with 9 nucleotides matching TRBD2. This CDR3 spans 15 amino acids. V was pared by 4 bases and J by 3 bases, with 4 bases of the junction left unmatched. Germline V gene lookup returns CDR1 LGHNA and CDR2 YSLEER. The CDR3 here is CASSPTSGLYNEQFF. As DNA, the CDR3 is TGCGCCAGCAGCCCGACTAGCGGTCTCTACAATGAGCAGTTCTTC.

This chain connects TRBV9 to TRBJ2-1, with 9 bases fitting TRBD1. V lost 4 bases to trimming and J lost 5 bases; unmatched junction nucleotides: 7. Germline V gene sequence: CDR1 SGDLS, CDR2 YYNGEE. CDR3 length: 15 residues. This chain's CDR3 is CASSPGDRVDNEQFF. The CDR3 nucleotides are TGTGCCAGCAGCCCGGGGGACAGGGTCGACAATGAGCAGTTCTTC. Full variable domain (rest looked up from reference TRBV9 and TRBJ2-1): DSGVTQTPKHLITATGQRVTLRCSPRSGDLSVYWYQQSLDQGLQFLIQYYNGEERAKGNILERFSAQQFPDLHSELNLSSLELGDSALYFCASSPGDRVDNEQFFGPGTRLTVL.

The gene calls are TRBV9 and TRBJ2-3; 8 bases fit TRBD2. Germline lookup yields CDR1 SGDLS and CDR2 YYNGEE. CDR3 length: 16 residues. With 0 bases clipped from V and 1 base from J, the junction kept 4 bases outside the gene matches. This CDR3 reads CASSVAAAGGTDTQYF. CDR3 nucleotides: TGTGCCAGCAGCGTAGCGGCAGCGGGGGGCACAGATACGCAGTATTTT.

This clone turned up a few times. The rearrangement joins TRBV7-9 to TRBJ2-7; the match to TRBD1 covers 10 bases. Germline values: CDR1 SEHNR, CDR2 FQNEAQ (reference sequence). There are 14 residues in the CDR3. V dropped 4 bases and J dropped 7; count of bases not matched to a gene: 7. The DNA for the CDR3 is TGTGCCAGCAGCTCTCGACAGGGGGCGGGAGAGCAGTACTTC. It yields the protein CASSSRQGAGEQYF.

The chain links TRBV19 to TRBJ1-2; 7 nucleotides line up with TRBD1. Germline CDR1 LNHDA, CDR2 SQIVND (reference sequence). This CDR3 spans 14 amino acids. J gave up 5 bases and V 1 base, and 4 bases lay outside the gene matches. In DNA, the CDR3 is TGTGCCAGTAGTATAGGGACAGGTCAATATGGCTACACCTTC. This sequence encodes CASSIGTGQYGYTF.

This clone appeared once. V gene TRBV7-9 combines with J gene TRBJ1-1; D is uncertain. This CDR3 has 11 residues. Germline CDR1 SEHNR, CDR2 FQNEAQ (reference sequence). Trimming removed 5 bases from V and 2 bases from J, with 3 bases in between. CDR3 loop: CASSANTEAFF. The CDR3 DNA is TGTGCCAGCAGCGCCAACACTGAAGCTTTCTTT.

CDR3 coding DNA: TGCGCCAGCAGCCAAGAATATGGCAACTCTCCCTACGAGCAGTACTTC. It is translated as CASSQEYGNSPYEQYF. The chain uses TRBV4-3 and TRBJ2-7; D is ambiguous. The CDR3 runs 16 residues. CDR1 and CDR2 from the germline V gene are LGHNA and YSLEER. The V end lost 0 bases, the J end lost 2 bases, and 14 bases lay between the germline ends.

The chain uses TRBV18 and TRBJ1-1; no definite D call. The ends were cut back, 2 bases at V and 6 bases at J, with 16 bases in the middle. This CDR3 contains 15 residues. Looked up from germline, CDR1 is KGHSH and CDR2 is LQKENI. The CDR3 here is CASSPGGARPAEAFF. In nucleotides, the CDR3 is TGTGCCAGCTCACCAGGTGGCGCTCGGCCCGCTGAAGCTTTCTTT.

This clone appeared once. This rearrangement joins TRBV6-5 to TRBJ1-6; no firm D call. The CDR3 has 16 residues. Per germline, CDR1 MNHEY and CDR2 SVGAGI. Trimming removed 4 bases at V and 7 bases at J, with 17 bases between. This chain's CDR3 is CASSSQARVSNSPLHF. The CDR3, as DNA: TGTGCCAGCAGTTCCCAGGCTAGGGTTTCCAATTCACCCCTCCACTTT.

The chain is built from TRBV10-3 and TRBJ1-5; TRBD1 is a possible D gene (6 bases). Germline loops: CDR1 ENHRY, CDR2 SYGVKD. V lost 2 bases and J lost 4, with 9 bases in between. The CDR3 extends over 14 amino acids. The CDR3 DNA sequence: TGTGCCATCAGTGAGGGACAGACTAATCAGCCCCAGCATTTT. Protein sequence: CAISEGQTNQPQHF.

Here the CDR3 reads CASSVSGGVETQYF. The CDR3 DNA sequence: TGTGCCAGCAGCGTAAGCGGGGGGGTAGAGACCCAGTACTTC. The chain links TRBV9 to TRBJ2-5; 10 nucleotides align to TRBD2. CDR3 length: 14 residues. Unmatched junction bases numbered 1, after V lost 1 base and J lost 4 bases. Germline V CDR1 and CDR2: SGDLS, YYNGEE.

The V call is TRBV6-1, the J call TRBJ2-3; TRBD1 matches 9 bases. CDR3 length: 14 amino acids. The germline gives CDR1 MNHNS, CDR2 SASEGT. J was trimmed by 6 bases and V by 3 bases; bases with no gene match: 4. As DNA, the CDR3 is TGTGCCAGCAGTGAGGACAGGGGTTGGGATACGCAGTATTTT. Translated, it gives CASSEDRGWDTQYF.

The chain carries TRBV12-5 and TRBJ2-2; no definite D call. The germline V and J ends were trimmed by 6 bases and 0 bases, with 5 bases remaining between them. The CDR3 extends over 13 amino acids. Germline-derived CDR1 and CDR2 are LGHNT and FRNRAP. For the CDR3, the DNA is TGTGCTAGTGGCAACTCGAACACCGGGGAGCTGTTTTTT. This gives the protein CASGNSNTGELFF.

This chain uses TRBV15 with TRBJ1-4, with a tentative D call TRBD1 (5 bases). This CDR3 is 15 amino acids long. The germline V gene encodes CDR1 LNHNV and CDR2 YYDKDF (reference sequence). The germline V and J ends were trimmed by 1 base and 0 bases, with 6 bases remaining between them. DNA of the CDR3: TGTGCCACCAGCAGAGGACAGACAACTAATGAAAAACTGTTTTTT. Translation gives CATSRGQTTNEKLFF.

The CDR3 region has the DNA TGCGCCAGCAGCGCAACCGGGACAGGGGAAAACTATGGCTACACCTTC. Its protein product is CASSATGTGENYGYTF. This chain connects TRBV5-1 to TRBJ1-2; 10 nucleotides align to TRBD1. This CDR3 has 16 residues. CDR1 and CDR2 from the germline V gene are SGHRS and YFSETQ. J gave up 2 bases and V 4 bases, and 8 bases lay outside the gene matches. Together with reference TRBV5-1 and TRBJ1-2, the CDR3 gives the full variable domain: KAGVTQTPRYLIKTRGQQVTLSCSPISGHRSVSWYQQTPGQGLQFLFEYFSETQRNKGNFPGRFSGRQFSNSRSEMNVSTLELGDSALYLCASSATGTGENYGYTFGSGTRLTVV.

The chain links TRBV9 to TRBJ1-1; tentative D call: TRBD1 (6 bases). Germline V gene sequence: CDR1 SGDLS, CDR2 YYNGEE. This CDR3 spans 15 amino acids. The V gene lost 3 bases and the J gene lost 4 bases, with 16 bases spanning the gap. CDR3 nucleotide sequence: TGTGCCAGCAGCGACGGAGGGGGGGCTGGCACTGAAGCTTTCTTT. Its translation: CASSDGGGAGTEAFF.

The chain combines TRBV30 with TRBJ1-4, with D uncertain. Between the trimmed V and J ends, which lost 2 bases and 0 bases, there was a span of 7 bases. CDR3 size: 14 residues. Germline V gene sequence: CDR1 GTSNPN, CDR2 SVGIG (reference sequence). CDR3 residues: CAWSKAATNEKLFF. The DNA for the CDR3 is TGTGCCTGGAGTAAAGCTGCAACTAATGAAAAACTGTTTTTT. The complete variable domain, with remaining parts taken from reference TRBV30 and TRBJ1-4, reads SQTIHQWPATLVQPVGSPLSLECTVEGTSNPNLYWYRQAAGRGLQLLFYSVGIGQISSEVPQNLSASRPQDRQFILSSKKLLLSDSGFYLCAWSKAATNEKLFFGSGTQLSVL.

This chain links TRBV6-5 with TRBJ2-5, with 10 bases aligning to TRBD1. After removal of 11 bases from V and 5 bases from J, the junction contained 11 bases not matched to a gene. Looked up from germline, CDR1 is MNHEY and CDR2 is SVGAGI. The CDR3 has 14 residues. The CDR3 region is CAAKPGQGMETQYF. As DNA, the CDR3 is TGTGCCGCAAAGCCGGGACAGGGGATGGAGACCCAGTACTTC.

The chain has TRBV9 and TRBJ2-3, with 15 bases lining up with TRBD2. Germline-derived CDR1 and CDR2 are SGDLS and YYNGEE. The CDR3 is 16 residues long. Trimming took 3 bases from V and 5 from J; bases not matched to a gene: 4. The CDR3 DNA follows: TGTGCCAGCAGCGCCGGGACTAGCGGGGGGATAGATACGCAGTATTTT. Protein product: CASSAGTSGGIDTQYF.

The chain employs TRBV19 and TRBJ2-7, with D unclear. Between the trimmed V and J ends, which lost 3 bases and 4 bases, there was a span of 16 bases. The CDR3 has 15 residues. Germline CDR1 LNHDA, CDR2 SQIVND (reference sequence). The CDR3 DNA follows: TGTGCCAGTAGTATCAAGGGAACCCCTGGGTACGAGCAGTACTTC. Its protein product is CASSIKGTPGYEQYF.

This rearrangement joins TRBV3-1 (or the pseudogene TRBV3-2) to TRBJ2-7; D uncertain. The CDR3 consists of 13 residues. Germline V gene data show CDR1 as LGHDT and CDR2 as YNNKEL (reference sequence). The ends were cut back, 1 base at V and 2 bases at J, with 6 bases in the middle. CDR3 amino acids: CASSQGQAYEQYF. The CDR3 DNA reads TGTGCCAGCAGCCAAGGGCAGGCCTACGAGCAGTACTTC.

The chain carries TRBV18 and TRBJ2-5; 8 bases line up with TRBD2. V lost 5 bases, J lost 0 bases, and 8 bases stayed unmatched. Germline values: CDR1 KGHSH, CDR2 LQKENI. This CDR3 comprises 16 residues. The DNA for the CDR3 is TGTGCCAGCTCAACCACCGGGAGGGCCCACCAAGAGACCCAGTACTTC. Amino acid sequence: CASSTTGRAHQETQYF. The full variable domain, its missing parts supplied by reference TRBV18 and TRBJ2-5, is NAGVMQNPRHLVRRRGQEARLRCSPMKGHSHVYWYRQLPEEGLKFMVYLQKENIIDESGMPKERFSAEFPKEGPSILRIQQVVRGDSAAYFCASSTTGRAHQETQYFGPGTRLLVL.

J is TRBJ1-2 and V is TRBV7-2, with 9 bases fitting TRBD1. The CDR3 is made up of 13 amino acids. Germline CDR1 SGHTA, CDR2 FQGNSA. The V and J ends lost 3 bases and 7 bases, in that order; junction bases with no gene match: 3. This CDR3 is CASSFPDRGGYTF. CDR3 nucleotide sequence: TGTGCCAGCAGCTTTCCGGACAGGGGTGGCTACACCTTC.

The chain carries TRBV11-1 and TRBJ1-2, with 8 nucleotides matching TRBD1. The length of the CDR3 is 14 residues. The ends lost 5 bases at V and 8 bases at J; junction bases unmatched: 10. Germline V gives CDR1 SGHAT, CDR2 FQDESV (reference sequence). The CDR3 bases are TGTGCCAGCAGCGAACTCGGACAGGGATGGGGCTACACCTTC. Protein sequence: CASSELGQGWGYTF. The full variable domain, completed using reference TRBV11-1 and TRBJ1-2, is EAEVAQSPRYKITEKSQAVAFWCDPISGHATLYWYRQILGQGPELLVQFQDESVVDDSQLPKDRFSAERLKGVDSTLKIQPAELGDSAMYLCASSELGQGWGYTFGSGTRLTVV.